This T cell receptor beta chain originates from a study of lymphopenia after photon versus proton radiotherapy. The CDR3 is 15 amino acids. Germline CDR1 MNHNY, CDR2 SVGAGI (reference sequence). With 7 bases clipped from V and 5 bases from J, the junction kept 6 bases outside the gene matches. A remark on this clone: The antigen remains unidentified.

Overall study findings and caveats: Better survival with proton therapy was suggested as possible, not demonstrated. Under photons, naive T cells and diversity fell while effector/memory populations rose. Larger post-nadir TCR diversity loss correlated inversely with survival in deceased patients. After the lymphocyte nadir, photon-treated repertoires showed oligoclonal expansion, especially of CD8+ Temra cells.

Clones were read by immunoSEQ multiplex PCR, and TCRdb kept only the in-frame ones, dropping some. The profile shows about 5,000 clones, around 89% of them singletons. This sample comprised peripheral blood, obtained from a patient treated with photon-based radiotherapy. V gene TRBV6-6 combines with J gene TRBJ2-5, with 14 bases lining up with TRBD2. This clonotype was obtained from a man aged 30 to 39 with gastric cancer. CDR3 residues: CASIMGLAGEETQYF. The CDR3 DNA reads TGTGCCAGCATCATGGGACTAGCGGGAGAGGAGACCCAGTACTTC.